The T cell receptor (beta chain) under discussion was sequenced for a study of blood T cell repertoires in COVID-19. This clone showed up just once. Germline CDR1 and CDR2: LNHDA and SQIVND (reference sequence). Trimming took 3 bases from V and 6 from J, leaving 14 bases between them. This CDR3 spans 15 amino acids. Individuals aged 18 to 89 years were recruited from around 22 US areas. Cohort allocation depended upon clinical history that participants reported. Symptom resolution, clearance, or two negative PCRs marked the recovered donors of Cohort 3. Under the authors' procedure: Quantification of nucleated cells was approximated via reference gene primer amplification. This table comes from immunoSEQ multiplex PCR, and its TCRdb copy is limited to in-frame clones, with some not included. That table is the source of V, J and clone size, and D and trimming were worked out from the DNA. In the table there are nearly 400,000 clones, around 92% of which are singletons.

The V gene is TRBV19, the J gene TRBJ2-2, with D possibly being TRBD2 (6 bases). The TCR originated in a woman in her thirties who had recovered from COVID-19. The specimen was PBMCs or T cells enriched from blood (not recorded which). The CDR3 protein is CASSMKTSGAGELFF. The CDR3, as DNA: TGTGCCAGTAGTATGAAAACCTCGGGGGCCGGGGAGCTGTTTTTT. Filled out from reference TRBV19 and TRBJ2-2, the complete variable domain reads DGGITQSPKYLFRKEGQNVTLSCEQNLNHDAMYWYRQDPGQGLRLIYYSQIVNDFQKGDIAEGYSVSREKKESFPLTVTSAQKNPTAFYLCASSMKTSGAGELFFGEGSRLTVL.